These 25 T cell receptor beta chains were sequenced from one sample in a study of blood T cell repertoires in COVID-19. Clones were read by immunoSEQ multiplex PCR, and TCRdb kept only the in-frame ones, dropping some. The sample holds about 160,000 clones; more than 60% are singletons and the top ten take roughly 7.5%. Sequenced input: peripheral blood. The receptor source for this set is a man aged 55 to 70 with acute or convalescent COVID-19.

This CDR3 is CASSSGLAGVNEQFF. The CDR3 DNA reads TGTGCCAGCAGCAGCGGACTAGCGGGGGTTAATGAGCAGTTCTTC. The chain employs TRBV5-4 and TRBJ2-1; the match to TRBD2 covers 13 bases. Germline V gene sequence: CDR1 SGHNT, CDR2 YYREEE (reference sequence). The trim removed 4 bases at V and 7 bases at J, leaving 5 bases unmatched. The CDR3 extends over 15 amino acids.

This clone was found once. J is TRBJ1-5 and V is TRBV19; a possible D gene is TRBD1 (5 bases). CDR3 size: 15 residues. Trimming removed 0 bases at V and 1 base at J, with 7 bases between. Germline loops: CDR1 LNHDA, CDR2 SQIVND (reference sequence). The CDR3, as DNA: TGTGCCAGTAGTATAGAACCAGGGAGCAATCAGCCCCAGCATTTT. Its protein is CASSIEPGSNQPQHF.

This chain links TRBV9 with TRBJ2-2; 8 bases are a match to TRBD2. This CDR3 is 16 amino acids long. The V gene's germline CDR1 is SGDLS and CDR2 YYNGEE. Losses at the gene ends were 4 bases for V and 5 bases for J; bases not matched to a gene: 10. Here the CDR3 DNA reads TGTGCCAGCAGCACCCCACGGGGGGGACTGACCGGGGAGCTGTTTTTT. It is translated as CASSTPRGGLTGELFF. The full variable domain, in which reference TRBV9 and TRBJ2-2 provide the parts outside the CDR3, is DSGVTQTPKHLITATGQRVTLRCSPRSGDLSVYWYQQSLDQGLQFLIQYYNGEERAKGNILERFSAQQFPDLHSELNLSSLELGDSALYFCASSTPRGGLTGELFFGEGSRLTVL.

The V and J genes are TRBV5-1 and TRBJ2-5; the match to TRBD1 covers 7 bases. The germline gives CDR1 SGHRS, CDR2 YFSETQ. The trim removed 3 bases at V and 5 bases at J, leaving 10 bases unmatched. This CDR3 is built from 15 residues. The CDR3 sequence: CASSSRDSSQETQYF. As DNA, the CDR3 is TGCGCCAGCAGCTCGAGGGACAGTAGTCAGGAGACCCAGTACTTC.

V gene TRBV2 combines with J gene TRBJ2-3; tentatively, D is TRBD2 (6 bases). V lost 1 base and J 5 bases, leaving 13 bases between the germline ends. This CDR3 contains 15 residues. Per the germline V gene, CDR1 is SNHLY and CDR2 is FYNNEI. DNA for the CDR3: TGTGCCAGCAGTGAAGTCGGGGGATCGGGAGATACGCAGTATTTT. Its protein is CASSEVGGSGDTQYF.

The genes are TRBV14 and TRBJ2-3; 9 nucleotides match TRBD1. Germline lookup yields CDR1 SGHDN and CDR2 FVKESK. V trimming: 2 bases; J trimming: 5 bases; junction bases outside the gene matches: 5. The CDR3 covers 15 residues. The CDR3 region is CASSQTGGLGDTQYF. The CDR3 DNA reads as TGTGCCAGCAGCCAAACAGGGGGCCTCGGAGATACGCAGTATTTT. Supplemented by reference TRBV14 and TRBJ2-3, the full variable domain reads EAGVTQFPSHSVIEKGQTVTLRCDPISGHDNLYWYRRVMGKEIKFLLHFVKESKQDESGMPNNRFLAERTGGTYSTLKVQPAELEDSGVYFCASSQTGGLGDTQYFGPGTRLTVL.

The chain couples TRBV30 to TRBJ1-6, with D tentatively TRBD1 (5 bases). Per the germline V gene, CDR1 is GTSNPN and CDR2 is SVGIG (reference sequence). The CDR3 runs 16 residues. Trimming stripped 1 base from V and 4 bases from J, with 14 bases between. CDR3 in amino acids: CAWSAIRQTYNSPLHF. The DNA of the CDR3 is TGTGCCTGGAGTGCGATAAGACAGACTTATAATTCACCCCTCCACTTT.

This sequence joins TRBV5-4 and TRBJ2-6; 9 nucleotides line up with TRBD1. The CDR3 has 15 amino acids. The ends lost 7 bases at V and 4 bases at J; junction bases unmatched: 6. Germline CDR1 SGHNT, CDR2 YYREEE (reference sequence). CDR3 sequence reads: CASRTQGAGANVLTF. The DNA of the CDR3 is TGTGCCAGCCGAACACAGGGGGCCGGGGCCAACGTCCTGACTTTC.

This rearrangement joins TRBV7-3 to TRBJ1-1, with D possibly matching TRBD1 (5 bases). Germline CDR1 reads SGHTA; CDR2 reads FQGTGA. This CDR3 has 13 residues. V lost 5 bases, J lost 0 bases, and 7 bases lay in between. The CDR3, as DNA: TGTGCCAGCAGCCGACAGTTGAACACTGAAGCTTTCTTT. This gives the protein CASSRQLNTEAFF.

The chain is built from TRBV9 and TRBJ2-1; maybe TRBD2 (5 bases). V dropped 0 bases and J dropped 4 bases, with 11 bases sitting between them. Germline CDR1 SGDLS, CDR2 YYNGEE. This CDR3 is built from 15 residues. CDR3: CASSVVGELYNEQFF. The DNA of the CDR3 is TGTGCCAGCAGCGTAGTCGGGGAACTTTACAATGAGCAGTTCTTC.

The rearrangement joins TRBV30 to TRBJ2-7; 11 bases fit TRBD1. The CDR3 runs 14 residues. J lost 5 bases, V lost 4 bases, and 7 bases had no gene match. Germline-derived CDR1 and CDR2 are GTSNPN and SVGIG (reference sequence). In DNA, the CDR3 is TGTGCCTGGACCCCCGGGACAGGGGGGGACGAGCAGTACTTC. It translates to CAWTPGTGGDEQYF. Based on the CDR3 plus reference TRBV30 and TRBJ2-7, the full variable domain is SQTIHQWPATLVQPVGSPLSLECTVEGTSNPNLYWYRQAAGRGLQLLFYSVGIGQISSEVPQNLSASRPQDRQFILSSKKLLLSDSGFYLCAWTPGTGGDEQYFGPGTRLTVT.

The chain is built from TRBV9 and TRBJ2-1, with 9 nucleotides matching TRBD1. The germline V gene has CDR1 SGDLS and CDR2 YYNGEE. The CDR3 length is 18 residues. Germline trimming cut 4 bases from V and 1 base from J; bases unmatched to any gene: 12. The CDR3 reads CASSPGTGLQGSYNEQFF. CDR3 nucleotide sequence: TGTGCCAGCAGCCCCGGGACAGGGCTTCAGGGGTCCTACAATGAGCAGTTCTTC. The variable domain in full, with the rest retrieved from reference TRBV9 and TRBJ2-1, is DSGVTQTPKHLITATGQRVTLRCSPRSGDLSVYWYQQSLDQGLQFLIQYYNGEERAKGNILERFSAQQFPDLHSELNLSSLELGDSALYFCASSPGTGLQGSYNEQFFGPGTRLTVL.

This chain links TRBV5-4 with TRBJ2-6; D is perhaps TRBD1 (5 bases). CDR1 is SGHNT, CDR2 YYREEE, per germline (reference sequence). V gave up 10 bases and J gave up 4 bases, with 12 bases separating them. The CDR3 extends over 13 amino acids. The CDR3 sequence: CAVKGPGANVLTF. Here the CDR3 DNA reads TGTGCCGTAAAGGGGCCGGGGGCCAACGTCCTGACTTTC.

This clone was recorded a few times. This CDR3 is also generated by other DNA sequences in the sample. The V call is TRBV28, the J call TRBJ2-7; D remains ambiguous. Trimming stripped 4 bases from V and 4 bases from J, with 5 bases between. This CDR3 has 11 amino acids. CDR1 is MDHEN, CDR2 SYDVKM, per germline. CDR3 DNA sequence: TGTGCCAGCAGTTCCTATTACGAGCAGTACTTC. Translation gives CASSSYYEQYF.

The rearrangement joins TRBV5-6 to TRBJ2-5; no definite D call. The V and J ends lost 3 bases and 5 bases respectively, with 8 bases between them. This CDR3 comprises 12 residues. Germline-derived CDR1 and CDR2 are SGHDT and YYEEEE. The DNA of the CDR3 is TGTGCCAGCAGCTCGAGACTGGAGACCCAGTACTTC. This translates into CASSSRLETQYF.

The V gene is TRBV7-8, the J gene TRBJ2-3, with 10 bases identical to TRBD2. This CDR3 spans 18 amino acids. Germline CDR1 reads SGHVS; CDR2 reads FQNEAQ. Unmatched junction bases numbered 8, after V lost 2 bases and J lost 0 bases. This CDR3 reads CASSLLAGAAGSTDTQYF. CDR3 coding DNA: TGTGCCAGCAGCTTACTAGCGGGGGCCGCGGGTAGCACAGATACGCAGTATTTT.

In its sample, this clone was seen a few times. The chain joins TRBV28 to TRBJ1-5, with TRBD1 as a possible D gene (6 bases). Trimming pared 2 bases from V and 2 bases from J, leaving 13 bases between. Germline CDR1 is MDHEN and CDR2 is SYDVKM. The CDR3 is made up of 16 amino acids. The CDR3 coding sequence is TGTGCCAGCAGTTTAACGGGGGGCTTAGGCAATCAGCCCCAGCATTTT. It yields the protein CASSLTGGLGNQPQHF.

The genes are TRBV19 and TRBJ1-5; possibly TRBD1 for D (6 bases). CDR1 and CDR2 from the germline V gene are LNHDA and SQIVND (reference sequence). V shed 5 bases and J shed 2 bases, with 13 bases lying between them. The CDR3 extends over 15 amino acids. The DNA for the CDR3 is TGTGCCAGTAGTGCCAGGGGTACGGGCAATCAGCCCCAGCATTTT. The encoded protein is CASSARGTGNQPQHF.

The chain joins TRBV30 to TRBJ1-2; D not certain. Trimming took 2 bases from V and 4 from J, leaving 20 bases between them. The CDR3 sequence is 16 residues long. Germline V gene data show CDR1 as GTSNPN and CDR2 as SVGIG (reference sequence). The CDR3 DNA is TGTGCCTGGAGTACCCCCCGACTGACTAGAGTCTATGGCTACACCTTC. Translating gives CAWSTPRLTRVYGYTF. Full variable domain (outside the CDR3, taken from reference TRBV30 and TRBJ1-2): SQTIHQWPATLVQPVGSPLSLECTVEGTSNPNLYWYRQAAGRGLQLLFYSVGIGQISSEVPQNLSASRPQDRQFILSSKKLLLSDSGFYLCAWSTPRLTRVYGYTFGSGTRLTVV.

The chain is built from TRBV18 and TRBJ1-2, with 9 bases aligning to TRBD1. The ends lost 3 bases at V and 5 bases at J; junction bases unmatched: 4. This CDR3 spans 14 amino acids. Germline V lookup: CDR1 KGHSH, CDR2 LQKENI. CDR3 DNA sequence: TGTGCCAGCTCACCCCGGGACAGGGTGTATGGCTACACCTTC. As protein: CASSPRDRVYGYTF.

This sequence joins TRBV2 and TRBJ1-6; 7 bases match TRBD1. Germline assignment: CDR1 SNHLY and CDR2 FYNNEI. J was trimmed by 9 bases and V by 4 bases; bases with no gene match: 6. The CDR3 runs to 14 residues. As DNA, the CDR3 is TGTGCCAGCAGTGGAACAGGGGTCGCTTCACCCCTCCACTTT. This encodes CASSGTGVASPLHF.

This clone showed up just once. The rearrangement links TRBV2 to TRBJ1-3; 7 bases agree with TRBD1. In germline, CDR1 is SNHLY, CDR2 FYNNEI. This CDR3 region has 15 residues. V shed 3 bases, J shed 5 bases, and the junction held 7 bases outside the gene matches. CDR3 region: CASSEQGEVRNTIYF. DNA for the CDR3: TGTGCCAGCAGTGAGCAGGGGGAAGTTAGAAACACCATATATTTT.

The J gene is TRBJ1-1, the V gene TRBV10-3; D unresolved. Germline V gene lookup returns CDR1 ENHRY and CDR2 SYGVKD. V shed 3 bases and J shed 10 bases, with 15 bases lying between them. The CDR3 covers 13 residues. The CDR3 DNA is TGTGCCATCAGTGACCAAGAGAGGGTAGCAGCTTTCTTT. Residues: CAISDQERVAAFF.

The chain has TRBV30 and TRBJ1-1; unclear D gene. Trimming removed 4 bases from V and 0 bases from J, with 9 bases in between. Germline V gene data show CDR1 as GTSNPN and CDR2 as SVGIG (reference sequence). The CDR3 consists of 13 residues. The CDR3 loop reads CAWTGSVNTEAFF. Written as DNA, the CDR3 is TGTGCCTGGACGGGGTCAGTGAACACTGAAGCTTTCTTT.

This chain links TRBV27 with TRBJ1-1; tentative D call: TRBD1 (6 bases). The CDR3 extends over 13 amino acids. Trimming shortened V by 2 bases and J by 5 bases, and 9 bases separated the two germline ends. In germline, CDR1 is MNHEY, CDR2 SMNVEV (reference sequence). DNA for the CDR3: TGTGCCAGCAGTTTAAGGGGGTTAACTGAAGCTTTCTTT. Its translation: CASSLRGLTEAFF.